This T cell receptor beta chain was sequenced during a study of shared clonotypes between healthy human individuals. As for the study in general: Researchers assigned three CD4 naive, three CD4 memory, two CD8 naive and one CD8 memory plate to each donor.

The CDR3 extends over 16 amino acids. With 4 bases removed from V and 6 bases from J, the gap between germline ends came to 19 bases. Germline V lookup: CDR1 SGDLS, CDR2 YYNGEE. Study findings and constraints: Generally, naive subsets (rather than memory subsets) showed larger estimated richness. Though the depth was large, rarefaction showed that sorted-subset sequencing was incomplete. A few donors showed sharing of about 4.6% of naive CD4 clonotypes.

This clone was counted once. Antigen: not known. Sequencing used immunoSEQ multiplex PCR; TCRdb keeps in-frame clones, though not all of them. The table lists approximately 2,300,000 clones, about nine tenths of them singletons. The clonotype comes from a man aged 18-30 years in good health. Some clones in this sample may be carry-over from other donors' samples. The genes are TRBV9 and TRBJ2-2, with a tentative D call TRBD1 (6 bases). The sequencing input was naive CD4+ T cells from PBMCs. Described subset: CD45RA+ positively selected. The DNA for the CDR3 is TGTGCCAGCAGCCCTACGGGGAAAAAGGGGGCCGGGGAGCTGTTTTTT. The encoded protein is CASSPTGKKGAGELFF.